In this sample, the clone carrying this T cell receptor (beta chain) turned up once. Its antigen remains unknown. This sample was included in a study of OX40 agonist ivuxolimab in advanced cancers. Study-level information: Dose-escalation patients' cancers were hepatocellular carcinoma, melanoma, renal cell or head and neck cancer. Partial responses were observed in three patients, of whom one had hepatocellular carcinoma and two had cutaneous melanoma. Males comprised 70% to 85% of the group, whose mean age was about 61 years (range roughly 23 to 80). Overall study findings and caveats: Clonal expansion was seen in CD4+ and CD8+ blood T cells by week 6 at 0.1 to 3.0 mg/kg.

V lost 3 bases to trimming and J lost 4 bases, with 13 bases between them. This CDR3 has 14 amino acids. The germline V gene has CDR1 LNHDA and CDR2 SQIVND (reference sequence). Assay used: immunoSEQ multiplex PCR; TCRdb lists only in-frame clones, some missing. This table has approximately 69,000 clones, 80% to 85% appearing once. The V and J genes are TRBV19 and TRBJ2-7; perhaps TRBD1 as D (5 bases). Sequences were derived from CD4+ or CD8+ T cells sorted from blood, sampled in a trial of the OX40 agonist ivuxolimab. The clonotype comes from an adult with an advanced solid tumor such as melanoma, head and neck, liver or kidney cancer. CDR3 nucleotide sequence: TGTGCCAGTAGTATGCGATTGGGGCGGTACGAGCAGTACTTC. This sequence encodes CASSMRLGRYEQYF.